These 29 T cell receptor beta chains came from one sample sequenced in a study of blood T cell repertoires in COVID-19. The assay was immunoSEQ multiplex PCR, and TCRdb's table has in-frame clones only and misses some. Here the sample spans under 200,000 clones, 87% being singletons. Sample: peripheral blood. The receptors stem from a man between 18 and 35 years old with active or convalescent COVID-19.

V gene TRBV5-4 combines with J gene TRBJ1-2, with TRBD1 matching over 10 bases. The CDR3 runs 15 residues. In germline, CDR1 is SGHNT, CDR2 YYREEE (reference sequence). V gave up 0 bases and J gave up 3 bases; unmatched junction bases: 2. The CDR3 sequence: CASSLDGTGDYGYTF. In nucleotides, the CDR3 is TGTGCCAGCAGCTTGGACGGGACAGGGGACTATGGCTACACCTTC. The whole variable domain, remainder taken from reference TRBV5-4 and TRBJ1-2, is ETGVTQSPTHLIKTRGQQVTLRCSSQSGHNTVSWYQQALGQGPQFIFQYYREEENGRGNFPPRFSGLQFPNYSSELNVNALELDDSALYLCASSLDGTGDYGYTFGSGTRLTVV.

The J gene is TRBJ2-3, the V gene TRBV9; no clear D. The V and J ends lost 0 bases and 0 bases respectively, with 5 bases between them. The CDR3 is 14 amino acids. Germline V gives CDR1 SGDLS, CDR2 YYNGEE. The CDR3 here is CASSVGGSTDTQYF. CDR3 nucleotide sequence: TGTGCCAGCAGCGTAGGAGGTAGCACAGATACGCAGTATTTT.

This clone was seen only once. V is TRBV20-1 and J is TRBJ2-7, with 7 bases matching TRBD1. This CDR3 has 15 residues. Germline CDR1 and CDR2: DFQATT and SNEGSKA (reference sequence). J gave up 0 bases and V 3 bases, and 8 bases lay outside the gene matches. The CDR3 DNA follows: TGCAGTGCTAGTACCAGGGGGTCCAGCTCCTACGAGCAGTACTTC. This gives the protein CSASTRGSSSYEQYF.

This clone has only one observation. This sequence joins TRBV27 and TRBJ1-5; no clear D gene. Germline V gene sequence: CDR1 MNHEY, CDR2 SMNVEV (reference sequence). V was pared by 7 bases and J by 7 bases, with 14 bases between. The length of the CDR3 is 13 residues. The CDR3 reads CASTLTRGQPQHF. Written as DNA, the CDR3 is TGTGCCAGCACCCTCACTCGAGGGCAGCCCCAGCATTTT.

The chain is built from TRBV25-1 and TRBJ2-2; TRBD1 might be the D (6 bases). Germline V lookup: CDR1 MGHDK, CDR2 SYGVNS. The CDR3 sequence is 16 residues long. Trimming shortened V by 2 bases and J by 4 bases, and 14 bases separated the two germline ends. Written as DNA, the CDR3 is TGTGCCAGCAGTGAACCCAGGGGTCGGGGCACCGGGGAGCTGTTTTTT. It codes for CASSEPRGRGTGELFF.

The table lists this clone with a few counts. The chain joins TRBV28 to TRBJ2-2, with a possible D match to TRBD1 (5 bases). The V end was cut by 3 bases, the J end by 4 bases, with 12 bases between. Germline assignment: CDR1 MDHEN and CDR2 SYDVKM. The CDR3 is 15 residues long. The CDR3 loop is CASSLRGRVTGELFF. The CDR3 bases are TGTGCCAGCAGTTTGCGAGGCAGGGTCACCGGGGAGCTGTTTTTT.

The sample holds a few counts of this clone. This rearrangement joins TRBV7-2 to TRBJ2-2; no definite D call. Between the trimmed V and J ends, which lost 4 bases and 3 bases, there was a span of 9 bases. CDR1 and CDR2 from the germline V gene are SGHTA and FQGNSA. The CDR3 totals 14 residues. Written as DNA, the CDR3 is TGTGCCAGCAGCTCCGACATATACACCGGGGAGCTGTTTTTT. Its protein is CASSSDIYTGELFF.

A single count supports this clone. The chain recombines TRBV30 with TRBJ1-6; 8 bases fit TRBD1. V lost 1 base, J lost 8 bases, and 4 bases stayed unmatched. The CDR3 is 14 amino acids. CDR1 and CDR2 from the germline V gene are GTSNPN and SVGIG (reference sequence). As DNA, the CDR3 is TGTGCCTGGAGTGGGACAGGGTCGTATTCACCCCTCCACTTT. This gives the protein CAWSGTGSYSPLHF.

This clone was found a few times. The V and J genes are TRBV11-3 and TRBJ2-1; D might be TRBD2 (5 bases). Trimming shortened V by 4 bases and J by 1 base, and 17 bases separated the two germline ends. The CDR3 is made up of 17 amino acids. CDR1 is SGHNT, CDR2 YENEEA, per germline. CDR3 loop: CASSSRTAFLSYNEQFF. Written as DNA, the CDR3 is TGTGCCAGCAGCTCGAGGACTGCGTTTCTGTCCTACAATGAGCAGTTCTTC.

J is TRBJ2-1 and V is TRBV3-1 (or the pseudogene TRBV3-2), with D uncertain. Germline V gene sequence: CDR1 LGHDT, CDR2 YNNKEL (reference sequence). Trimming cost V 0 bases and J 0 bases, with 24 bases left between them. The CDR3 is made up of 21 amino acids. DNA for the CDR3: TGTGCCAGCAGCCAAGAGGAAGCGCTAGTTTCCATGTCACCCTCCTACAATGAGCAGTTCTTC. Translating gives CASSQEEALVSMSPSYNEQFF.

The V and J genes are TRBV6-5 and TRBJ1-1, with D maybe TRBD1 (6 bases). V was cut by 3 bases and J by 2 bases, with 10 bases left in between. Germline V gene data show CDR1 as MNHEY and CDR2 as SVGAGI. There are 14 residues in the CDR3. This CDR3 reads CASSYGGPNTEAFF. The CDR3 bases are TGTGCCAGCAGTTATGGGGGCCCCAACACTGAAGCTTTCTTT.

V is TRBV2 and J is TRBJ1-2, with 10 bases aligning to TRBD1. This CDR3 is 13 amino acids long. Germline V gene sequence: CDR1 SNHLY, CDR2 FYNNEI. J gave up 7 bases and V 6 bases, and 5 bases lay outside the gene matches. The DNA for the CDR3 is TGTGCCAGCAGGGACAGGGGGGTTGCTGGCTACACCTTC. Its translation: CASRDRGVAGYTF.

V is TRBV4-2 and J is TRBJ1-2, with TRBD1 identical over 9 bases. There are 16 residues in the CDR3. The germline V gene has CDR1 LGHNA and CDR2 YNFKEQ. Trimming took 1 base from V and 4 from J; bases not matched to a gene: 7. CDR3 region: CASSQGPGTGSYGYTF. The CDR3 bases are TGTGCCAGCAGCCAAGGTCCCGGGACAGGGTCCTATGGCTACACCTTC.

This chain's CDR3 is CASSLEQHNEKLFF. In nucleotides, the CDR3 is TGTGCCAGCAGCTTAGAACAACATAATGAAAAACTGTTTTTT. The chain recombines TRBV11-1 with TRBJ1-4; D is uncertain. CDR3 size: 14 residues. Germline CDR1 SGHAT, CDR2 FQDESV (reference sequence). V was clipped by 1 base and J by 4 bases, with 7 bases between them. Looking up the rest from reference TRBV11-1 and TRBJ1-4 gives the full variable domain: EAEVAQSPRYKITEKSQAVAFWCDPISGHATLYWYRQILGQGPELLVQFQDESVVDDSQLPKDRFSAERLKGVDSTLKIQPAELGDSAMYLCASSLEQHNEKLFFGSGTQLSVL.

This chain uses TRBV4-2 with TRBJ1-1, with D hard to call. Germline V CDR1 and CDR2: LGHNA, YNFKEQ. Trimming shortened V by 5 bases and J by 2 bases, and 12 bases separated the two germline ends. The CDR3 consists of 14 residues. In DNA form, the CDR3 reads TGTGCCAGCAGCGACCGACGGGGAAACACTGAAGCTTTCTTT. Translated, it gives CASSDRRGNTEAFF.

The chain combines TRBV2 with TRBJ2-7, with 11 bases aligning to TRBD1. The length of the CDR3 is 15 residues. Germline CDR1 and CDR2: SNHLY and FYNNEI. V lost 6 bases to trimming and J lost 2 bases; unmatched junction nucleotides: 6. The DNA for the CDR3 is TGTGCCAGCAGCAAGCGGACAGGGGGCGCCTACGAGCAGTACTTC. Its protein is CASSKRTGGAYEQYF.

The CDR3 sequence is CASSQDLTGTSTDTQYF. The CDR3 nucleotides read TGTGCCAGCAGCCAAGATTTAACCGGGACTAGCACAGATACGCAGTATTTT. This chain uses TRBV4-2 with TRBJ2-3; the D gene is possibly TRBD2 (6 bases). V lost 0 bases and J lost 0, with 13 bases in between. The length of the CDR3 is 17 residues. CDR1 and CDR2 (germline): LGHNA, YNFKEQ.

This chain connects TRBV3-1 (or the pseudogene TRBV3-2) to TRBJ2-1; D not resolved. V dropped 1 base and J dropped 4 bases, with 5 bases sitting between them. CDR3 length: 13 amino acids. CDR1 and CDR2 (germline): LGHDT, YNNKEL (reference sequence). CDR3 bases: TGTGCCAGCAGCCAAGTCTTGTACAATGAGCAGTTCTTC. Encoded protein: CASSQVLYNEQFF.

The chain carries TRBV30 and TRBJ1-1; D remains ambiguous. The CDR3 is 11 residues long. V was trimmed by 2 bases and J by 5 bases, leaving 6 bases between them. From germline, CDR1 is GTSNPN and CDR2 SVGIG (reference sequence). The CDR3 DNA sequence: TGTGCCTGGAGTCTAAAAACTGAAGCTTTCTTT. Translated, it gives CAWSLKTEAFF.

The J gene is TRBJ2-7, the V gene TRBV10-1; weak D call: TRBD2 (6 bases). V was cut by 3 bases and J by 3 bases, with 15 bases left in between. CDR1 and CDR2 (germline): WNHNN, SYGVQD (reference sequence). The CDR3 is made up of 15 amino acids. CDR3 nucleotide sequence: TGCGCCAGCAGTGAAAGGTTCAGGGAGGACTACGAGCAGTACGTC. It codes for CASSERFREDYEQYV.

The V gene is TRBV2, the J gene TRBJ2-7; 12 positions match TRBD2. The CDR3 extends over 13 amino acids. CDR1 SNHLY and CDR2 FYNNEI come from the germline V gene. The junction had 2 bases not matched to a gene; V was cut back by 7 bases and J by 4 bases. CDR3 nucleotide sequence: TGTGCCAGCACGGGACTAGCGGGTTACGAGCAGTACTTC. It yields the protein CASTGLAGYEQYF.

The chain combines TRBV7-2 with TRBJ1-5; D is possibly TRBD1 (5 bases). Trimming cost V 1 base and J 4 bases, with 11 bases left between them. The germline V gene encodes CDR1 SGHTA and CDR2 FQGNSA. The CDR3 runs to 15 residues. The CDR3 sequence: CASSLGPGGNQPQHF. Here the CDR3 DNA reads TGTGCCAGCAGCTTAGGGCCGGGGGGGAATCAGCCCCAGCATTTT.

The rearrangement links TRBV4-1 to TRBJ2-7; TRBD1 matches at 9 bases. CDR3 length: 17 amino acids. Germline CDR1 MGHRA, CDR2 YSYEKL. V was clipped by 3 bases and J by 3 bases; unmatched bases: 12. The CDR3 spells CASSHLSGTGKRYEQYF. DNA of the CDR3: TGCGCCAGCAGCCATTTATCCGGGACAGGGAAACGCTACGAGCAGTACTTC.

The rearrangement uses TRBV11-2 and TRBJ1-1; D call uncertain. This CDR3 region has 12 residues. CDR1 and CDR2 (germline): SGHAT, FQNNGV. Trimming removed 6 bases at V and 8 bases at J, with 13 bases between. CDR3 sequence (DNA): TGTGCCAGCAGTCGGGGAACAACGGAAGCTTTCTTT. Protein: CASSRGTTEAFF. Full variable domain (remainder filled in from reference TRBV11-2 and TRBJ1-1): EAGVAQSPRYKIIEKRQSVAFWCNPISGHATLYWYQQILGQGPKLLIQFQNNGVVDDSQLPKDRFSAERLKGVDSTLKIQPAKLEDSAVYLCASSRGTTEAFFGQGTRLTVV.

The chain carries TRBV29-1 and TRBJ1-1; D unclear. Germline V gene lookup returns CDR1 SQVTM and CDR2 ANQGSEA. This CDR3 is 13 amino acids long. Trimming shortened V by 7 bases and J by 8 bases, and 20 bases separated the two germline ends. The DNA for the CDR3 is TGCAGCGCCGCCCCGGGAGGGTTGAGGGAAGCTTTCTTT. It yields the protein CSAAPGGLREAFF. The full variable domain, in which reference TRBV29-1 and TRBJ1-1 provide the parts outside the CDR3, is SAVISQKPSRDICQRGTSLTIQCQVDSQVTMMFWYRQQPGQSLTLIATANQGSEATYESGFVIDKFPISRPNLTFSTLTVSNMSPEDSSIYLCSAAPGGLREAFFGQGTRLTVV.

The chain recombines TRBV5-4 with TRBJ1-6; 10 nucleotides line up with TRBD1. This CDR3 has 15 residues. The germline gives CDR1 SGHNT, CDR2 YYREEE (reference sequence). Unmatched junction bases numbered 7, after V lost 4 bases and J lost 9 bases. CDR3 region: CASSRGQGVGSPLHF. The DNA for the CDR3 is TGTGCCAGCAGCCGCGGACAGGGGGTTGGTTCACCCCTCCACTTT. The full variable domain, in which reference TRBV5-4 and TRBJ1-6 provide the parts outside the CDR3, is ETGVTQSPTHLIKTRGQQVTLRCSSQSGHNTVSWYQQALGQGPQFIFQYYREEENGRGNFPPRFSGLQFPNYSSELNVNALELDDSALYLCASSRGQGVGSPLHFGNGTRLTVT.

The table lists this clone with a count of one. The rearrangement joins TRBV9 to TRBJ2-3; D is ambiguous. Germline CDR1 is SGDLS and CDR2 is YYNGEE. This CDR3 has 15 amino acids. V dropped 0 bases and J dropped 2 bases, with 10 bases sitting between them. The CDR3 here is CASSVGLVFTDTQYF. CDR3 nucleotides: TGTGCCAGCAGCGTAGGACTGGTGTTCACAGATACGCAGTATTTT.

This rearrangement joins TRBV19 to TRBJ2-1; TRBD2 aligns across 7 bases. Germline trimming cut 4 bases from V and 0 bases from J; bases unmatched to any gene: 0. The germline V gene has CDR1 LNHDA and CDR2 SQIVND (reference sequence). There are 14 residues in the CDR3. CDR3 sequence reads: CASSSGSSYNEQFF. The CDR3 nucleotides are TGTGCCAGTAGTAGCGGGAGCTCCTACAATGAGCAGTTCTTC.

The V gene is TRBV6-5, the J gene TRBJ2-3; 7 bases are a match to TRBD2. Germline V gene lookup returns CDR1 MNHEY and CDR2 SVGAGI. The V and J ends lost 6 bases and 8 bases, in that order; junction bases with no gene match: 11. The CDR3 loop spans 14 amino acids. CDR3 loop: CASRDRDYVGTQYF. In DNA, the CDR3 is TGTGCCAGCAGAGACCGGGACTATGTGGGTACGCAGTATTTT.